One sample yielded the 5 T cell receptor beta chains listed below, sequenced in a study of identifying expanded T cells in peripheral blood. Sequencing was performed with immunoSEQ multiplex PCR; in TCRdb, only in-frame clones are kept and a portion is missing. The table shows 70,000 to 100,000 clones, with approximately 83% occurring only once. The sequencing sample was made of blood. These TCRs come from a person aged 18 to 75 in good health.

The chain recombines TRBV5-1 with TRBJ1-2, with 7 bases that match TRBD1. V lost 3 bases, J lost 3 bases, and 14 bases stayed unmatched. CDR1 is SGHRS, CDR2 YFSETQ, per germline. The CDR3 consists of 17 residues. As DNA, the CDR3 is TGCGCCAGCAGCTCGGCCGGGACAGCCCCTACGGACTATGGCTACACCTTC. Encoded protein: CASSSAGTAPTDYGYTF.

The rearrangement uses TRBV7-9 and TRBJ1-3; TRBD1 agrees at 11 bases. The V gene end was trimmed by 5 bases and the J gene end by 9 bases; junction bases not matched to a gene: 6. The CDR3 has 14 amino acids. Looked up from germline, CDR1 is SEHNR and CDR2 is FQNEAQ (reference sequence). The CDR3 sequence is CASSMGQGVGTIYF. CDR3 DNA sequence: TGTGCCAGCAGCATGGGACAGGGGGTGGGCACCATATATTTT.

The chain carries TRBV7-2 and TRBJ1-2; D is ambiguous. Germline CDR1 is SGHTA and CDR2 is FQGNSA. The V gene lost 5 bases and the J gene lost 6 bases, with 19 bases spanning the gap. There are 15 residues in the CDR3. The CDR3 is CASSLLARSGDGYTF. The CDR3 DNA follows: TGTGCCAGCAGCCTATTAGCTAGGTCAGGCGATGGCTACACCTTC.

The V and J genes are TRBV4-1 and TRBJ2-2; unclear D gene. CDR1 is MGHRA and CDR2 is YSYEKL in the germline V gene. The CDR3 has 13 amino acids. V was trimmed by 0 bases and J by 7 bases, leaving 6 bases between them. The CDR3 sequence is CASSQETSGELFF. In DNA form, the CDR3 reads TGCGCCAGCAGCCAAGAAACAAGCGGGGAGCTGTTTTTT.

This sequence joins TRBV7-3 and TRBJ2-3; 9 bases agree with TRBD1. Unmatched junction bases numbered 7, after V lost 3 bases and J lost 3 bases. CDR3 length: 16 amino acids. The V gene's germline CDR1 is SGHTA and CDR2 FQGTGA. CDR3 amino acids: CASSLDSGQGTDTQYF. As DNA, the CDR3 is TGTGCCAGCAGCTTGGATTCGGGACAGGGAACAGATACGCAGTATTTT.